The subject of this entry is one T cell receptor beta chain. This clonotype was observed at least ten times. The target of this receptor is not known. No base quality values were provided; no much bigger clone lies one nucleotide off. Systemically healthy Caucasian individuals from Russia, some 36 in total and aged roughly 6 to 100 years, were included as donors. Around 10 milliliters of peripheral blood were drawn from each donor into EDTA-treated Vacutainer tubes. Ficoll-Paque density-gradient centrifugation was used to isolate PBMCs, with at least 7 million per sample. Trizol reagent was used to extract total RNA from the PBMCs, yielding at least 5 micrograms per sample. Naive CD45RAhigh/CD27high T cell percentages were measured by flow cytometry on a PBMC aliquot from every donor. V is reduced by 0 bases and J by 0 bases, leaving a spacing of 3 bases between them. CDR1 and CDR2 are read off the germline V gene as SGDLS and YYNGEE. The CDR3 sequence holds 13 residues, the cysteine and phenylalanine included. Just the 39-base CDR3 DNA is kept, in frame starting at base 1.

Libraries were prepared through 5' RACE. Sequencing took place on an Illumina HiSeq 2500. A second roughly 7 to 11 cycle PCR used a sample-barcoded 5' primer and a J-beta primer mix. A template-switch 5' adaptor carrying 12 random nucleotides introduced a unique molecular identifier onto each TCR beta cDNA molecule. At least 3 million CDR3-containing paired-end reads were obtained from each sample. First-strand cDNA was synthesized from all RNA with the Mint cDNA synthesis kit, primed by a TRBC-specific oligonucleotide. Following uracil-DNA glycosylase treatment, a first 18-cycle PCR with universal primers M1SS and BC2_uni_R was performed on all cDNA. Concerning the study's data processing: Normalization of each sample was performed by random selection of 1 million high-quality reads, each carrying a distinct molecular identifier. Reads sharing molecular identifiers were discarded rather than binned into consensus sequences. CDR3 identification, clonotype clustering and error correction used MiTCR with a Q25 quality threshold and the strictest error-elimination algorithm. A nonparametric unseen species model with Euler transformation was used to estimate lower-bound total TCR beta diversity. TCRdb handled the public reads itself, with Q25 trimming in fastp and clone calling in MiXCR, and kept productive beta chains. Identical CDR3 protein sequences are pooled into one entry, listed with their most common genes and DNA. The V and J calls, along with clone size, are taken from TCRdb and not from the paper's own processing. Across this sample there are about 1.4 million distinct CDR3 sequences, with roughly 59% seen only once. Over 5% of the sample comes from the top ten.

The sample is drawn from a study of blood T cells in healthy people across ages (dated by TCRdb to 2013 to 2016). Regarding the research as a whole: In model experiments, template switching captured roughly one uniquely barcoded TCR beta cDNA molecule for every two T cells. Four age groups were formed from the donors: young (average approximately 15 years), middle-aged (approximately 42), aged (about 62) and long-lived (more than 75). Using deep sequencing normalized with unique cDNA molecular identifiers, the study measured how TCR beta repertoire diversity changes with age. The study analyzed two additional independent replicas of 1 million unique cDNA reads from the same blood draw for two donors, one aged 18 to 30 and one aged 80 or older. To avoid experimental bias, donors of different ages were randomly spread across the sequencing lanes.

Points the paper makes about the study in general: Observed TCR beta diversity correlated strongly with the percentage of naive T cells measured by flow cytometry. Observed TCR beta diversity per million T cells fell roughly linearly with age, and a significant reduction was already apparent by age about 36. Compared with the aged group, the long-lived group had more naive CD4+ T cells, fewer expanded clones and increased TCR diversity, a pattern suggesting age selection. Estimates of total diversity based on one million sequenced T cells were regarded as lower bounds and as underestimates. Bulk unsorted PBMC profiling prevented conclusive comparison of naive and antigen-experienced compartments. The CMV infection status of donors was not known, potentially confounding age-related changes in expanded clonotypes.

Material for sequencing was blood. The rearranged segments are TRBV9 and TRBJ1-1, with the D gene too uncertain to name. The sequence was obtained from a man aged 18 to 35 in good health. DNA sequence: TGTGCCAGCAGCGTAGGGATGAACACTGAAGCTTTCTTT. Its product reads: CASSVGMNTEAFF.